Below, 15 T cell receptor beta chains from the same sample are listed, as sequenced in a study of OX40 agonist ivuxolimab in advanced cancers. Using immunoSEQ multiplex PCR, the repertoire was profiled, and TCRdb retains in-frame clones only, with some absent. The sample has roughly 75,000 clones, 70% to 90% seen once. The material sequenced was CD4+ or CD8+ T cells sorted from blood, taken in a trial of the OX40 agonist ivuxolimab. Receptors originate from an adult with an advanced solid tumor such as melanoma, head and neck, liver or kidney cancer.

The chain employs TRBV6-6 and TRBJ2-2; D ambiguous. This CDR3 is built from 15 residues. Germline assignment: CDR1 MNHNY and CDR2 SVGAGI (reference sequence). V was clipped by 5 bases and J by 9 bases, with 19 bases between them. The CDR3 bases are TGTGCCAGCAGTCTGAACCGGAGCCCCAACCGGGAGCTGTTTTTT. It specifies CASSLNRSPNRELFF.

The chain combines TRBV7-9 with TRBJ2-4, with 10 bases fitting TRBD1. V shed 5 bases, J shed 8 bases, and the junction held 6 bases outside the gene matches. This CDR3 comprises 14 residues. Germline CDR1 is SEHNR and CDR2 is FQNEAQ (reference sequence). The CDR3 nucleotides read TGTGCCAGCAGCCCAGCCGGGACAGGGGACATTCAGTACTTC. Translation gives CASSPAGTGDIQYF. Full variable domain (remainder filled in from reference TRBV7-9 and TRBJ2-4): DTGVSQNPRHKITKRGQNVTFRCDPISEHNRLYWYRQTLGQGPEFLTYFQNEAQLEKSRLLSDRFSAERPKGSFSTLEIQRTEQGDSAMYLCASSPAGTGDIQYFGAGTRLSVL.

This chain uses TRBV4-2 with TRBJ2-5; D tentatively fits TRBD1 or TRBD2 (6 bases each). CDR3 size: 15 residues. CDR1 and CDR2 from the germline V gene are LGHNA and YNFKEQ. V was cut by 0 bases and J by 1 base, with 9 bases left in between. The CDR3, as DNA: TGTGCCAGCAGCCAAGAGGAGGGGGGCCAAGAGACCCAGTACTTC. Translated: CASSQEEGGQETQYF.

The CDR3 bases are TGCGCCAGCAGCTTGGAACCTTACCCCAACTATGGCTACACCTTC. As protein: CASSLEPYPNYGYTF. The rearrangement joins TRBV5-1 to TRBJ1-2; D uncertain. CDR3 length: 15 residues. Per the germline V gene, CDR1 is SGHRS and CDR2 is YFSETQ. V lost 0 bases to trimming and J lost 2 bases, with 11 bases between them.

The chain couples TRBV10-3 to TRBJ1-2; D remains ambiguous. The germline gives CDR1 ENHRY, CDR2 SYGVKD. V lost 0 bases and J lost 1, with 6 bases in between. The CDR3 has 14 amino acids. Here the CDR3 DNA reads TGTGCCATCAGTGAGTCTGGGTTTAACTATGGCTACACCTTC. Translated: CAISESGFNYGYTF.

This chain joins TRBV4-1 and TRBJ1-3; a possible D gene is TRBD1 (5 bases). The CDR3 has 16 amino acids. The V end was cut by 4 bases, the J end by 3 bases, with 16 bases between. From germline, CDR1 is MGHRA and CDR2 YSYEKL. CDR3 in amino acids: CASSPRSGLGGNTIYF. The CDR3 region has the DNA TGCGCCAGCAGCCCCCGGTCAGGGCTCGGTGGAAACACCATATATTTT.

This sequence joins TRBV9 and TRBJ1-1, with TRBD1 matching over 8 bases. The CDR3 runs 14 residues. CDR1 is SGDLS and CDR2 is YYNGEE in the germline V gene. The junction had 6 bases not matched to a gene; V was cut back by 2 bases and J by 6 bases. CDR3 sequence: CASSVQGASAEAFF. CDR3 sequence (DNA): TGTGCCAGCAGCGTCCAGGGGGCTTCCGCTGAAGCTTTCTTT.

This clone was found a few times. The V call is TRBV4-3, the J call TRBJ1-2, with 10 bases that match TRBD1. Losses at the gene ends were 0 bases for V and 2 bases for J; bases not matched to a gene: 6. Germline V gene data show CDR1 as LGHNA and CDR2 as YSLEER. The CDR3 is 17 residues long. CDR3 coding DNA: TGCGCCAGCAGCCAAGATGGGGGACAGGGGCGAAACTATGGCTACACCTTC. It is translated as CASSQDGGQGRNYGYTF.

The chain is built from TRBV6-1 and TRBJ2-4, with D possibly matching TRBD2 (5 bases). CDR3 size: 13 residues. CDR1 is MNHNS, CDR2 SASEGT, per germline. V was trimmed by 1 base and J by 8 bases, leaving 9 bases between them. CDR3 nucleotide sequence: TGTGCCAGCAGTGAAGAGGTGCGGGACATTCAGTACTTC. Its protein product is CASSEEVRDIQYF.

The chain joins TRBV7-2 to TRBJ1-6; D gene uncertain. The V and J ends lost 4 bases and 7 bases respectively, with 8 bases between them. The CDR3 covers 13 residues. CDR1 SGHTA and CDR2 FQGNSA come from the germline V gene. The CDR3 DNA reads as TGTGCCAGCAGCTCCACCGGGAATTCACCCCTCCACTTT. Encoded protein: CASSSTGNSPLHF.

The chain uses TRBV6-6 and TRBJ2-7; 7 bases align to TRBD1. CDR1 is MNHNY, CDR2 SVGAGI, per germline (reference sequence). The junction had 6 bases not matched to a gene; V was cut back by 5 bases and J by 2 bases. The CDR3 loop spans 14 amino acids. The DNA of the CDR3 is TGTGCCAGCAGTGCCGGGACAGCTACCTACGAGCAGTACTTC. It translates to CASSAGTATYEQYF.

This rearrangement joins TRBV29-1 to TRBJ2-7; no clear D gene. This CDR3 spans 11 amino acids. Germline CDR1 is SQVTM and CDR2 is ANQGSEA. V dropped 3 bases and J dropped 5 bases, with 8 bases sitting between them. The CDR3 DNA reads TGCAGCGTTGACGGATCCGACGAGCAGTACTTC. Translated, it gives CSVDGSDEQYF.

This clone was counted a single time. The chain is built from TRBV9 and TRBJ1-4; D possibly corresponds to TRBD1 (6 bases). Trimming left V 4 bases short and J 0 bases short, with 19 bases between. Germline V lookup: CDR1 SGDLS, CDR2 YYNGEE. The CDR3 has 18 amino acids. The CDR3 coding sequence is TGTGCCAGCAGCCATGGACAGTCGTTTAGTGCAACTAATGAAAAACTGTTTTTT. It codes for CASSHGQSFSATNEKLFF.

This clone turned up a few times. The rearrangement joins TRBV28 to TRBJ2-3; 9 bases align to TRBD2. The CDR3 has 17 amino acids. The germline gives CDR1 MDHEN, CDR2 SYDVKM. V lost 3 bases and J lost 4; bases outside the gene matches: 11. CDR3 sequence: CASSLGTSFSRADTQYF. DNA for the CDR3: TGTGCCAGCAGTTTGGGGACTAGCTTCAGTAGGGCAGATACGCAGTATTTT.

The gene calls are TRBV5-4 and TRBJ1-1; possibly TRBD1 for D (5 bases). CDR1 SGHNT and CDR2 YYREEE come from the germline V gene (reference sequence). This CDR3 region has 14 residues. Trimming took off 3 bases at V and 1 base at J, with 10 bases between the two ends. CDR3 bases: TGTGCCAGCAGCTGGGGCGGGGGGAACACTGAAGCTTTCTTT. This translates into CASSWGGGNTEAFF.